The 18 T cell receptor beta chains in this list originate from one sample, sequenced in a study of T cells in Graves' hyperthyroidism and ophthalmopathy. RNA transcripts gave rise to amplified TCR beta CDR3 regions. The HTBI primer set was used in a first-round RT-PCR of the TCR CDR3. TCRdb itself ran the multiplex PCR reads through MiXCR, one entry per CDR3 protein. The table includes around 700,000 distinct CDR3 sequences, roughly a sixth detected once. The sequencing sample was made of blood. The receptors come from a woman between 45 and 65 years old with Graves' hyperthyroidism that later progressed to Graves' ophthalmopathy.

V usage is TRBV9 and J usage is TRBJ1-2, with D uncertain. CDR3 length: 17 amino acids. Germline CDR1 and CDR2: SGDLS and YYNGEE. V was cut by 0 bases and J by 1 base, with 16 bases left in between. CDR3 DNA sequence: TGTGCCAGCAGCGTAGATGGCGGACTTCTGGGTAACTATGGCTACACCTTC. Translated, it gives CASSVDGGLLGNYGYTF.

This clonotype has ten or more counts. This rearrangement joins TRBV20-1 to TRBJ2-7; D remains unclear. CDR1 is DFQATT, CDR2 SNEGSKA, per germline (reference sequence). Trimming left V 0 bases short and J 1 base short, with 13 bases between. This CDR3 is built from 15 residues. The CDR3 region is CSAREWGSTSYEQYF. The DNA for the CDR3 is TGCAGTGCTAGAGAGTGGGGATCGACTTCCTACGAGCAGTACTTC.

The V call is TRBV3-1, the J call TRBJ1-6; no clear D gene. Germline loops: CDR1 LGHDT, CDR2 YNNKEL (reference sequence). V gave up 4 bases and J gave up 8 bases, with 12 bases separating them. CDR3 length: 14 residues. The CDR3 nucleotides read TGTGCCAGCAGCCCGACCCACCGAGATTCACCCCTCCACTTT. It specifies CASSPTHRDSPLHF.

The rearrangement uses TRBV29-1 and TRBJ1-2; 7 bases align to TRBD1. V lost 5 bases and J lost 12; bases outside the gene matches: 18. The CDR3 extends over 14 amino acids. Germline CDR1 reads SQVTM; CDR2 reads ANQGSEA. CDR3 loop: CSVREGDRELWDTF. The CDR3 DNA is TGCAGCGTTCGTGAAGGAGACAGGGAACTATGGGACACCTTC.

This chain uses TRBV20-1 with TRBJ2-5, with D tentatively TRBD2 (5 bases). V was shortened by 1 base and J by 5 bases, with 17 bases between the two germline ends. CDR1 and CDR2 from the germline V gene are DFQATT and SNEGSKA (reference sequence). The CDR3 extends over 15 amino acids. CDR3 region: CSARVFGSRRETQYF. The CDR3 region has the DNA TGCAGTGCTAGAGTCTTTGGGTCTAGGAGGGAGACCCAGTACTTC.

The rearrangement uses TRBV25-1 and TRBJ2-1; D possibly uses TRBD1 or TRBD2 (5 bases each). Trimming cost V 6 bases and J 3 bases, with 15 bases left between them. The CDR3 contains 15 residues. Germline CDR1 reads MGHDK; CDR2 reads SYGVNS. CDR3: CASSGTTNRYNEQFF. DNA for the CDR3: TGTGCCAGCAGCGGGACCACGAACCGCTACAATGAGCAGTTCTTC. The entire variable domain, with the rest obtained from reference TRBV25-1 and TRBJ2-1, is as follows: EADIYQTPRYLVIGTGKKITLECSQTMGHDKMYWYQQDPGMELHLIHYSYGVNSTEKGDLSSESTVSRIRTEHFPLTLESARPSHTSQYLCASSGTTNRYNEQFFGPGTRLTVL.

This rearrangement joins TRBV27 to TRBJ2-6; D might be TRBD1 (5 bases). CDR3 length equals 17 residues. V dropped 8 bases and J dropped 0 bases, with 17 bases sitting between them. Germline CDR1 MNHEY, CDR2 SMNVEV (reference sequence). The CDR3 DNA reads as TGTGCCAGCGGCCTGGGGCACGCGATCTCTGGGGCCAACGTCCTGACTTTC. Translating it yields CASGLGHAISGANVLTF.

At least ten counts were recorded for this clonotype. The V and J genes are TRBV6-2 or TRBV6-3 and TRBJ2-1; 14 nucleotides align to TRBD2. The CDR3 length is 16 residues. The germline CDR1 and CDR2 sequences are MNHEY and SVGEGT. V lost 6 bases and J lost 2; bases outside the gene matches: 3. CDR3 nucleotides: TGTGCCAGCAGAACGGGACTAGCGGGGGCCTACAATGAGCAGTTCTTC. Translation gives CASRTGLAGAYNEQFF.

This clonotype was seen ten or more times. This sequence joins TRBV12-3 or TRBV12-4 and TRBJ1-3; D gene uncertain. V was trimmed by 3 bases and J by 2 bases, leaving 11 bases between them. The CDR3 has 15 amino acids. DNA for the CDR3: TGTGCCAGCAGTTTTTCGGGCGAAGCTGGAAACACCATATATTTT. The encoded protein is CASSFSGEAGNTIYF.

This chain uses TRBV3-1 with TRBJ2-5; D might be TRBD2 (6 bases). V was clipped by 7 bases and J by 5 bases, with 11 bases between them. Germline V gives CDR1 LGHDT, CDR2 YNNKEL (reference sequence). The CDR3 totals 12 residues. CDR3 residues: CASMSAGETQYF. The CDR3 DNA reads TGTGCCAGCATGAGTGCGGGGGAGACCCAGTACTTC.

This clonotype was seen repeatedly, ten times or more. The chain links TRBV7-9 to TRBJ2-3, with D tentatively TRBD1 (6 bases). Trimming shortened V by 6 bases and J by 1 base, and 14 bases separated the two germline ends. CDR1 is SEHNR and CDR2 is FQNEAQ in the germline V gene (reference sequence). The CDR3 is made up of 15 amino acids. CDR3 DNA sequence: TGTGCCAGCAGAAAAATCCAGGGGCGCACAGATACGCAGTATTTT. Its translation: CASRKIQGRTDTQYF. Using reference TRBV7-9 and TRBJ2-3 for the parts outside the CDR3, the full variable domain is DTGVSQNPRHKITKRGQNVTFRCDPISEHNRLYWYRQTLGQGPEFLTYFQNEAQLEKSRLLSDRFSAERPKGSFSTLEIQRTEQGDSAMYLCASRKIQGRTDTQYFGPGTRLTVL.

The rearrangement uses TRBV11-2 and TRBJ1-3, with a weak D call TRBD1 (5 bases). CDR3 length: 14 amino acids. Germline V gives CDR1 SGHAT, CDR2 FQNNGV. Trimming stripped 5 bases from V and 8 bases from J, with 16 bases between. In nucleotides, the CDR3 is TGTGCCAGCAGCGACAGCCCCGGGGCGGACACCATATATTTT. It specifies CASSDSPGADTIYF.

CDR3 sequence: CASSFPTQGEQYF. Written as DNA, the CDR3 is TGTGCCAGCAGCTTTCCGACGCAGGGAGAGCAGTACTTC. V usage is TRBV7-9 and J usage is TRBJ2-7, with D maybe TRBD1 (5 bases). V was shortened by 3 bases and J by 7 bases, with 13 bases between the two germline ends. This CDR3 has 13 amino acids. Germline V gene data show CDR1 as SEHNR and CDR2 as FQNEAQ (reference sequence). The full variable domain, its missing parts supplied by reference TRBV7-9 and TRBJ2-7, is DTGVSQNPRHKITKRGQNVTFRCDPISEHNRLYWYRQTLGQGPEFLTYFQNEAQLEKSRLLSDRFSAERPKGSFSTLEIQRTEQGDSAMYLCASSFPTQGEQYFGPGTRLTVT.

The chain carries TRBV12-5 and TRBJ1-1; D ambiguous. CDR3 length: 13 amino acids. The V end was cut by 7 bases, the J end by 1 base, with 10 bases between. Per the germline V gene, CDR1 is LGHNT and CDR2 is FRNRAP. In DNA form, the CDR3 reads TGTGCTAGTGCCCGTGAACCGAACACTGAAGCTTTCTTT. This sequence encodes CASAREPNTEAFF.

This clonotype turned up a few times. The rearrangement joins TRBV9 to TRBJ1-2, with 8 bases that match TRBD1. The CDR3 extends over 14 amino acids. Germline V CDR1 and CDR2: SGDLS, YYNGEE. Trimming took 3 bases from V and 2 from J; bases not matched to a gene: 3. The chain's CDR3 is CASSDTGGNYGYTF. CDR3 bases: TGTGCCAGCAGCGATACAGGGGGGAACTATGGCTACACCTTC.

The chain recombines TRBV6-1 with TRBJ2-2; TRBD2 matches 7 bases. After removal of 5 bases from V and 2 bases from J, the junction contained 14 bases not matched to a gene. Germline-derived CDR1 and CDR2 are MNHNS and SASEGT. The CDR3 consists of 18 residues. The CDR3 DNA is TGTGCCAGCAGTTCGTGGCTGGCGGGGGACTTTAACACCGGGGAGCTGTTTTTT. The encoded protein is CASSSWLAGDFNTGELFF.

This chain uses TRBV7-2 with TRBJ2-7; maybe TRBD2 (5 bases). The CDR3 totals 14 residues. Germline CDR1 reads SGHTA; CDR2 reads FQGNSA. V shed 3 bases and J shed 2 bases, with 11 bases lying between them. The chain's CDR3 is CASSFGSRTYEQYF. For the CDR3, the DNA is TGTGCCAGCAGCTTTGGGAGTCGCACCTACGAGCAGTACTTC.

The gene calls are TRBV19 and TRBJ2-1; the D gene is possibly TRBD2 (5 bases). Trimming took 1 base from V and 2 from J, leaving 12 bases between them. The CDR3 is made up of 16 amino acids. Germline CDR1 reads LNHDA; CDR2 reads SQIVND (reference sequence). The CDR3 is CASSIGNGEAYNEQFF. CDR3 sequence (DNA): TGTGCCAGTAGTATAGGTAACGGGGAAGCCTACAATGAGCAGTTCTTC.